Sequencing of this T cell receptor (beta chain) was carried out in a study of OX40 agonist ivuxolimab in advanced cancers. As for the study more broadly: Ivuxolimab, which targeted the costimulatory receptor OX40 (CD134), was an agonistic, fully human IgG2 monoclonal antibody. Patients were allowed to have had prior anti-PD-1, anti-PD-L1 or anti-CTLA-4 therapy, and 40% of the dose-escalation patients had been treated with checkpoint inhibitors. Partial responses occurred in three dose-escalation patients, of whom one had hepatocellular carcinoma and two had cutaneous melanoma. In the dose-escalation cohort, 65% to 90% of patients were male, and the mean age was around 60 years, with a range of roughly 20 to 85. The paper reports the monotherapy dose-escalation portion (N = 52 patients) of the phase I ivuxolimab trial. The point of sequencing TCRbeta in the periphery was to test whether ivuxolimab changed TCR sequence diversity and drove clonal T-cell expansion. Among the roughly 52 dose-escalation patients, around 19 had hepatocellular carcinoma, around 15 melanoma, 9 renal cell carcinoma and 9 head and neck cancer. Intravenous ivuxolimab was administered to patients every 2 weeks at six dose levels: 0.01, 0.1, 0.3, 1.5, 3 and 10 mg/kg. Broad study findings and their caveats: On average, CD8+ T cells showed more expanded clones than CD4+ T cells after ivuxolimab. Which antigens the clonally expanded peripheral T cells were specific for was not determined. Clonal expansion of both CD4+ and CD8+ blood T cells was observed from baseline to week 6 at doses 0.1 to 3.0 mg/kg. Low levels of normalized T-cell clonal expansion were also seen in some patients who did not respond. In the 0.1-3.0 mg/kg groups, partial responders were among the patients with the lowest normalized peripheral clonal expansion, particularly in CD8+ T cells.

Relative to germline, V is 0 bases shorter and J is 2 bases shorter, with 11 bases between their ends. The CDR3, from cysteine to phenylalanine, totals 15 residues. Only the CDR3 portion is preserved as DNA: 45 bases, with reading frame beginning at the first base. Looking up the germline V gene yields CDR1 SGHRS and CDR2 YFSETQ. Genomic DNA was extracted from sorted cells for sequencing of the TCRbeta CDR3 region. TCRbeta CDR3 regions were sequenced using the immunoSEQ Assay. TCRdb stores this immuneACCESS table with in-frame sequences only. Part of the clones is absent; in the studies checked, under half of the shortfall reflects unresolved V genes, and no reason is known for the rest. The sample table shows about 83,000 clones, and around 84% are seen once. The leading ten clones occupy 1.5% to 2% of the sample. For this clone: It has no known antigen specificity. The input lacks base qualities; no much larger clone sits a single base away.

Patients with autoimmune disease history or receiving systemic immunosuppression were excluded from the trial. Peripheral blood for TCR sequencing was collected from all dose cohorts at baseline, on cycle 4 day 1, and on cycle 7 day 1. The samples were taken from a phase I, first-in-human, multicenter, open-label dose-escalation trial of ivuxolimab. Adults with locally advanced or metastatic head and neck squamous cell, hepatocellular, melanoma or renal cell carcinoma were enrolled in the trial. Before TCR sequencing, CD4+ T cells and CD8+ T cells were sorted from peripheral blood as separate populations.

The sample was CD4+ or CD8+ T cells sorted from blood, taken in a trial of the OX40 agonist ivuxolimab. The chain joins TRBV5-1 to TRBJ2-5; TRBD1 is possibly the D segment (6 matching bases). The clonotype comes from an adult with an advanced solid tumor such as melanoma, head and neck, liver or kidney cancer. The CDR3 reads CASSLEGVNQETQYF. At the DNA level, the sequence is TGCGCCAGCAGCTTGGAGGGGGTGAATCAAGAGACCCAGTACTTC. The variable domain in full, with residues beyond the CDR3 obtained from the reference TRBV5-1 and TRBJ2-5 genes, is KAGVTQTPRYLIKTRGQQVTLSCSPISGHRSVSWYQQTPGQGLQFLFEYFSETQRNKGNFPGRFSGRQFSNSRSEMNVSTLELGDSALYLCASSLEGVNQETQYFGPGTRLLVL.